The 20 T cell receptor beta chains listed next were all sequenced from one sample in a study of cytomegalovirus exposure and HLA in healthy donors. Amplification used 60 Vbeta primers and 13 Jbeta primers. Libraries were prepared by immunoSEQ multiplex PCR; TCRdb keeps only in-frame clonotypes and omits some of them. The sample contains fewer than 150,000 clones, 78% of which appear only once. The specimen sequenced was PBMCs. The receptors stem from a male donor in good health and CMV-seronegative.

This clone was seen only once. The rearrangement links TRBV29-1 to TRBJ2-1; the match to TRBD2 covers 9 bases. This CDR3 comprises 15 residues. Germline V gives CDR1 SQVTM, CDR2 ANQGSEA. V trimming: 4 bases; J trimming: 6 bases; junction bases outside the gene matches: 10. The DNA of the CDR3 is TGCAGCGTTGCAGTTGCGGGGGGGCCCGGCAATGAGCAGTTCTTC. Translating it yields CSVAVAGGPGNEQFF.

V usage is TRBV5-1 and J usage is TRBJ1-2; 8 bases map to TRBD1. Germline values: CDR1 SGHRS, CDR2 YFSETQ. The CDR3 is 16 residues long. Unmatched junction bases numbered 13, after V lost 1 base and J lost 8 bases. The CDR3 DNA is TGCGCCAGCAGCTTGACTACAGGGGGGAGCTTAGAAGGCTACACCTTC. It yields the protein CASSLTTGGSLEGYTF. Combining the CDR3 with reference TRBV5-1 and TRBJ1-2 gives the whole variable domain KAGVTQTPRYLIKTRGQQVTLSCSPISGHRSVSWYQQTPGQGLQFLFEYFSETQRNKGNFPGRFSGRQFSNSRSEMNVSTLELGDSALYLCASSLTTGGSLEGYTFGSGTRLTVV.

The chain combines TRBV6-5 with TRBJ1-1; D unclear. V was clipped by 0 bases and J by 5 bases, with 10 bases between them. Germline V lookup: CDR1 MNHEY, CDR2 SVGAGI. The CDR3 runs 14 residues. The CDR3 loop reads CASSYSTGYTEAFF. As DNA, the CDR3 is TGTGCCAGCAGTTACTCGACGGGTTATACTGAAGCTTTCTTT.

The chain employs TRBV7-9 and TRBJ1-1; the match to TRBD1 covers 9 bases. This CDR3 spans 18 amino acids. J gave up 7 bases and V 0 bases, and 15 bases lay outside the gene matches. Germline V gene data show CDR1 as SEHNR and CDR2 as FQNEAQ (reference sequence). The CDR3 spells CASSLAVGTGRNMLEAFF. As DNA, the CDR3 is TGTGCCAGCAGCTTAGCGGTAGGGACAGGGCGTAACATGCTTGAAGCTTTCTTT. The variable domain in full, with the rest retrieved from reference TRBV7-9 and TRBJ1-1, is DTGVSQNPRHKITKRGQNVTFRCDPISEHNRLYWYRQTLGQGPEFLTYFQNEAQLEKSRLLSDRFSAERPKGSFSTLEIQRTEQGDSAMYLCASSLAVGTGRNMLEAFFGQGTRLTVV.

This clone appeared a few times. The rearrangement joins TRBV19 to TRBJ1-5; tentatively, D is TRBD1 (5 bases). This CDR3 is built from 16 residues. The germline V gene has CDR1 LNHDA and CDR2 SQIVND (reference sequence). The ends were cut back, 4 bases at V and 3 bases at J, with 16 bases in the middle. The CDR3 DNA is TGTGCCAGTAGTAGCGGATTCAGGGCCCCCAATCAGCCCCAGCATTTT. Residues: CASSSGFRAPNQPQHF.

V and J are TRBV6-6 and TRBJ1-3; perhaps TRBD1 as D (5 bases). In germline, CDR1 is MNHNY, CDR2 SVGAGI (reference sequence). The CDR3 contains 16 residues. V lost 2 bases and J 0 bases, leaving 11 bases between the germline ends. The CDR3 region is CASSYVAGGSGNTIYF. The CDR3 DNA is TGTGCCAGCAGTTACGTCGCGGGGGGCTCTGGAAACACCATATATTTT.

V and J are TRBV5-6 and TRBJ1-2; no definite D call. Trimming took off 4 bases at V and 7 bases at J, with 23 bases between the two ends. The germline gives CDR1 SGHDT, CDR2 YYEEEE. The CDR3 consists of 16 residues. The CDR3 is CASSSWTGRYSFGYTF. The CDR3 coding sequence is TGTGCCAGCAGCAGTTGGACGGGAAGATACAGTTTTGGCTACACCTTC.

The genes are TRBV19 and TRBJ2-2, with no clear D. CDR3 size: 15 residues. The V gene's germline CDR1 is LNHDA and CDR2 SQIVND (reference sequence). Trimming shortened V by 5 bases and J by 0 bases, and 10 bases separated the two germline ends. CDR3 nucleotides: TGTGCCAGTAGTGTGGCGACATCGAACACCGGGGAGCTGTTTTTT. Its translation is CASSVATSNTGELFF.

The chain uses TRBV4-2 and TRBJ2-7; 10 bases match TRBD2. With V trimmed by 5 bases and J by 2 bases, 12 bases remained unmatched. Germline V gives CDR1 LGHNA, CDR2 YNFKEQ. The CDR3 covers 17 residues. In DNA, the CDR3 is TGTGCCAGCAGCGATAAGACGCGGCTAGCGGGAGCCTACGAGCAGTACTTC. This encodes CASSDKTRLAGAYEQYF.

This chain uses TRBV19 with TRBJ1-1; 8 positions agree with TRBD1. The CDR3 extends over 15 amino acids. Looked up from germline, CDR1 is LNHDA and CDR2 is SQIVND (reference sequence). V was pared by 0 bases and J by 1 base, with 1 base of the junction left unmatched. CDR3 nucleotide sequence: TGTGCCAGTAGTATAGATCAGGGGGCGAACACTGAAGCTTTCTTT. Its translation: CASSIDQGANTEAFF.

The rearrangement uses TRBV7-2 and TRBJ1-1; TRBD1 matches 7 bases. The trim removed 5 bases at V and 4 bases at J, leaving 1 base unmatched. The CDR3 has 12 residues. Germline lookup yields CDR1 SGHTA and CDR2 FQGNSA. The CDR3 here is CASSPGGTEAFF. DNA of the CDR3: TGTGCCAGCAGCCCAGGGGGCACTGAAGCTTTCTTT.

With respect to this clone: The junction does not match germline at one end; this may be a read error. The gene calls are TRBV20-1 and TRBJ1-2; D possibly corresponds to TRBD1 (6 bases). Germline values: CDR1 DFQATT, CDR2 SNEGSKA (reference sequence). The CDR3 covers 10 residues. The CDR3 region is CSAREGDTLF. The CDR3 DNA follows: TGCAGTGCTAGAGAGGGGGACACTCTCTTC.

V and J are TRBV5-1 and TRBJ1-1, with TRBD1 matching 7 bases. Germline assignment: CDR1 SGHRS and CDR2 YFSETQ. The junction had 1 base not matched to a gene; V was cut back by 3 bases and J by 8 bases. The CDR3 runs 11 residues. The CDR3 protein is CASSSGQEAFF. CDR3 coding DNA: TGCGCCAGCAGCTCGGGACAGGAAGCTTTCTTT.

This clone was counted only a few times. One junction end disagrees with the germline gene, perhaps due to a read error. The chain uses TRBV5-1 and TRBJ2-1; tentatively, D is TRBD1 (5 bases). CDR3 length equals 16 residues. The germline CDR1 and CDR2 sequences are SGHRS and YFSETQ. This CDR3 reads CACSSLPQDSYNEQFF. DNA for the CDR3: TGCGCCTGCAGCTCCTTACCTCAAGACAGCTACAATGAGCAGTTCTTC.

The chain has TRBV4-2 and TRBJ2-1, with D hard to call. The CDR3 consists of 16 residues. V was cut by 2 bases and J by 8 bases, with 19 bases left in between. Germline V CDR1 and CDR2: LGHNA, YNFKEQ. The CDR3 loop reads CASSQSRGTKGYEQFF. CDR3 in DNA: TGTGCCAGCAGCCAAAGTAGAGGTACTAAAGGCTATGAGCAGTTCTTC.

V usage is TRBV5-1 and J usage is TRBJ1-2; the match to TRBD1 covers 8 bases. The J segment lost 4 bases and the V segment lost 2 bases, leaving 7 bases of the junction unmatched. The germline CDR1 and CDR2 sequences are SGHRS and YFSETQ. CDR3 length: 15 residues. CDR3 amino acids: CASSFDRGEVYGYTF. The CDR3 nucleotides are TGCGCCAGCAGCTTCGACAGGGGAGAGGTCTATGGCTACACCTTC.

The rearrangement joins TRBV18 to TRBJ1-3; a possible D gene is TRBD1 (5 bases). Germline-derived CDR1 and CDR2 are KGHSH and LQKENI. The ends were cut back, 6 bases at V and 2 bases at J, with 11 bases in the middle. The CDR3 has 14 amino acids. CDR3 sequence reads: CASSAGGAGNTIYF. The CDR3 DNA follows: TGTGCCAGCTCCGCCGGGGGGGCTGGAAACACCATATATTTT.

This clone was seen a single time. CDR3 sequence reads: CASSEWVAGDQYF. The CDR3 DNA reads as TGTGCCAGCAGTGAATGGGTAGCGGGGGACCAGTATTTT. This chain connects TRBV25-1 to TRBJ2-3; 9 positions agree with TRBD2. Germline trimming cut 1 base from V and 12 bases from J; bases unmatched to any gene: 5. Germline loops: CDR1 MGHDK, CDR2 SYGVNS. The CDR3 loop spans 13 amino acids.

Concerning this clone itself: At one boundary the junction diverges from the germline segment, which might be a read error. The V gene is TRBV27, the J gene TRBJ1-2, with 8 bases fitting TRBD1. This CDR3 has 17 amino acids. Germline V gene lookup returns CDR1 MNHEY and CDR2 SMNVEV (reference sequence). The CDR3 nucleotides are TGTGCCGGCAGTCCAAGACAGGGGTTCCGCGGGGACGATGGCTACACCTTC. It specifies CAGSPRQGFRGDDGYTF.

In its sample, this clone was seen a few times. The CDR3 nucleotides are TGTGCCAGCAGCTTAGGACCAGGGGTGAATGGCTACACCTTC. This sequence encodes CASSLGPGVNGYTF. This chain links TRBV7-9 with TRBJ1-2; perhaps TRBD1 as D (6 bases). The CDR3 extends over 14 amino acids. Between the trimmed V and J ends, which lost 1 base and 6 bases, there was a span of 12 bases. From germline, CDR1 is SEHNR and CDR2 FQNEAQ (reference sequence).